Each of the 5 T cell receptor beta chains below was sequenced from the same sample in a study of immune characterization of retroperitoneal liposarcoma. TCRdb itself ran the PCR reads through MiXCR, one entry per CDR3 protein. Among approximately 11,000 distinct CDR3 sequences listed, over 20% were seen once. What was sequenced was blood. The receptors were gathered from a female donor with retroperitoneal liposarcoma.

This clonotype occurred a few times. V usage is TRBV11-1 and J usage is TRBJ1-1; no reliable D call. CDR3 length equals 13 residues. Germline values: CDR1 SGHAT, CDR2 FQDESV (reference sequence). V was shortened by 1 base and J by 1 base, with 4 bases between the two germline ends. Here the CDR3 DNA reads TGTGCCAGCAGCTTAGTTGCGAACACTGAAGCTTTCTTT. Its protein is CASSLVANTEAFF.

Many counts were recorded for this clonotype. V is TRBV24-1 and J is TRBJ2-2, with D tentatively TRBD2 (5 bases). With 12 bases removed from V and 0 bases from J, the gap between germline ends came to 10 bases. The CDR3 has 13 residues. Germline assignment: CDR1 KGHDR and CDR2 SFDVKD. The CDR3 sequence: CAARATNTGELFF. The CDR3 bases are TGTGCCGCGAGGGCCACGAACACCGGGGAGCTGTTTTTT.

The chain joins TRBV24-1 to TRBJ2-3; D not certain. V shed 7 bases and J shed 2 bases, with 3 bases lying between them. Germline CDR1 and CDR2: KGHDR and SFDVKD. The CDR3 is 11 residues long. The CDR3 sequence: CATSHTDTQYF. The CDR3 DNA reads as TGTGCCACCAGCCACACAGATACGCAGTATTTT.

The chain joins TRBV6-1 to TRBJ1-1; no reliable D call. There are 12 residues in the CDR3. Germline V gene sequence: CDR1 MNHNS, CDR2 SASEGT. Trimming removed 4 bases at V and 3 bases at J, with 6 bases between. The CDR3 coding sequence is TGTGCCAGCAGTGCGTATTACACTGAAGCTTTCTTT. This sequence encodes CASSAYYTEAFF.

The chain links TRBV12-3 or TRBV12-4 to TRBJ1-4; TRBD1 is a possible D gene (6 bases). Trimming removed 0 bases from V and 7 bases from J, with 6 bases in between. The CDR3 covers 13 residues. CDR3 coding DNA: TGTGCCAGCAGTTTAGCCAGGGGTGAAAAACTGTTTTTT. This sequence encodes CASSLARGEKLFF.